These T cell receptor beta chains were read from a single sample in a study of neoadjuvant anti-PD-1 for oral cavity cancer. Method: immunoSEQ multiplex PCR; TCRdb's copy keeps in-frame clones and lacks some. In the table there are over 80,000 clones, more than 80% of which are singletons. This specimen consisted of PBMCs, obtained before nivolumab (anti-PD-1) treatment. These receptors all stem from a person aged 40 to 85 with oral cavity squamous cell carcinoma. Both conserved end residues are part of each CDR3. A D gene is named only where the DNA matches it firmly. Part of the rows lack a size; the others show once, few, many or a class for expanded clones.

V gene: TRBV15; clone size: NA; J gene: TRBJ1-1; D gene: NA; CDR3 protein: CATSRDKTVTSEAFF; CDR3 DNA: TGTGCCACCAGCAGAGATAAAACCGTAACATCGGAAGCTTTCTTT
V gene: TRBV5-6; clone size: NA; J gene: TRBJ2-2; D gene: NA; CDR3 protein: CASTVASGVRTGELFF; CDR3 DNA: TGTGCCAGCACAGTGGCATCAGGGGTACGCACCGGGGAGCTGTTTTTT
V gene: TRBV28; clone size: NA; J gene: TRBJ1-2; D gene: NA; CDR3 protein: CASSLRQGYGYTF; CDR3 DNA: TGTGCCAGCAGTTTAAGGCAGGGCTATGGCTACACCTTC
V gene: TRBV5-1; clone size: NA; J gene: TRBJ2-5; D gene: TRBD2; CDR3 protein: CASSFTIAGGPETQYF; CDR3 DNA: TGCGCCAGCAGCTTCACGATAGCGGGAGGGCCGGAGACCCAGTACTTC
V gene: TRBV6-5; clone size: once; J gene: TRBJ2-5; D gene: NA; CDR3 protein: CASSPPEEGTQYF; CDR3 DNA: TGTGCCAGCAGCCCACCGGAGGAAGGGACCCAGTACTTC
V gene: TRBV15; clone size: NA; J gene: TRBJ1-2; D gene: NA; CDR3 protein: CATSLERALYGYTF; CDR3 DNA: TGTGCCACCAGCCTTGAGCGGGCCCTCTATGGCTACACCTTC
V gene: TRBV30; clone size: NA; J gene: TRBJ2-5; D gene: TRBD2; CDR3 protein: CACASGGGVTQYF; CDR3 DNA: TGTGCCTGCGCTAGCGGGGGAGGGGTGACCCAGTACTTC
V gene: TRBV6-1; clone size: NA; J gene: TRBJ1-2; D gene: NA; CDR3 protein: CASNGGGSKAGYTF; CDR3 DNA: TGTGCCAGCAATGGGGGGGGTAGTAAGGCTGGCTACACCTTC
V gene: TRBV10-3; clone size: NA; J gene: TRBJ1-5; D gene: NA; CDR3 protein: CAISEDRTQPQHF; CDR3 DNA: TGTGCCATCAGTGAGGACAGAACTCAGCCCCAGCATTTT
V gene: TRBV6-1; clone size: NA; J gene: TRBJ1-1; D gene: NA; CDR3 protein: CASSEGTAFMNTEAFF; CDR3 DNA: TGTGCCAGCAGTGAAGGGACAGCTTTCATGAACACTGAAGCTTTCTTT
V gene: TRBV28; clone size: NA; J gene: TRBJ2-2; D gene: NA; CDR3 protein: CASGLSNTGELFF; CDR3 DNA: TGTGCCAGTGGACTATCGAACACCGGGGAGCTGTTTTTT
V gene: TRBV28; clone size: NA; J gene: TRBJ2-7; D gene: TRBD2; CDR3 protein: CASSLPSGRAYEQYF; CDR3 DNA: TGTGCCAGCAGTTTACCGAGCGGGAGGGCCTACGAGCAGTACTTC
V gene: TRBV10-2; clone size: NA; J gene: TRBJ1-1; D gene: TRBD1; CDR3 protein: CASSLDRAVEAFF; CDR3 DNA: TGCGCCAGCAGCCTCGACAGGGCGGTTGAAGCTTTCTTT
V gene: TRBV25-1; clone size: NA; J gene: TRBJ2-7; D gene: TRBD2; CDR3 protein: CASSEAGGSEQYF; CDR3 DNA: TGTGCCAGCAGTGAGGCGGGAGGTTCCGAGCAGTACTTC
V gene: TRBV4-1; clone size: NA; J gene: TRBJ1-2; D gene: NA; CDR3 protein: CASSQDYNRDRGYTF; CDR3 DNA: TGCGCCAGCAGCCAAGATTATAACCGGGATAGGGGCTACACCTTC
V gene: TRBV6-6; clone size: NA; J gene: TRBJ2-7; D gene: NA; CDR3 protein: CASNLGSYEQYF; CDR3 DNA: TGTGCCAGCAATTTAGGTTCCTACGAGCAGTACTTC
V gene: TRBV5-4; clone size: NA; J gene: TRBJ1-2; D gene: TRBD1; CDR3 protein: CASHPPGQPYGYTF; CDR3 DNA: TGTGCCAGCCACCCCCCGGGACAGCCCTATGGCTACACCTTC
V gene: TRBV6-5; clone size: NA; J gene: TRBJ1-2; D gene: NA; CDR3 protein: CASSYALREGYTF; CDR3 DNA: TGTGCCAGCAGTTACGCACTCCGGGAGGGCTACACCTTC
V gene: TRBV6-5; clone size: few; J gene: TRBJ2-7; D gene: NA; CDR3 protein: CASSYSVQGAYEQYF; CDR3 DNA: TGTGCCAGCAGTTACTCTGTCCAGGGTGCCTACGAGCAGTACTTC
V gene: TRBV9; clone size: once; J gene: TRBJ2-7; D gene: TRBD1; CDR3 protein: CASSLRDRGPGEQYF; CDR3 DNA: TGTGCCAGCAGCCTCCGGGACAGGGGGCCCGGTGAGCAGTACTTC
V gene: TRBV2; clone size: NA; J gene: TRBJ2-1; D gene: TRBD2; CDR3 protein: CASSDVTSGSLNEQFF; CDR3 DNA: TGTGCCAGCAGTGATGTGACTAGCGGGAGTTTGAATGAGCAGTTCTTC
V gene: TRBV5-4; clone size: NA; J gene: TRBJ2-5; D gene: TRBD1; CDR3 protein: CASSLGQGVETQYF; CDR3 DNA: TGTGCCAGCAGCCTAGGACAGGGCGTGGAGACCCAGTACTTC
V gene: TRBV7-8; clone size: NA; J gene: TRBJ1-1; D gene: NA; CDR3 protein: CASSLEAETKTFF; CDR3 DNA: TGTGCCAGCAGCTTAGAGGCGGAAACGAAGACTTTCTTT
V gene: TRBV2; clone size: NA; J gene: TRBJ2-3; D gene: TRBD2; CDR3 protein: CASSESRTSGSTDTQYF; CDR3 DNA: TGTGCCAGCAGTGAGAGCCGAACTAGCGGGAGCACAGATACGCAGTATTTT
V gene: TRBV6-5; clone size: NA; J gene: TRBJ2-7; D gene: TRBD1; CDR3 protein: CASSYSRQGPYEQYF; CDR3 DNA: TGTGCCAGCAGTTACTCCAGACAGGGTCCCTACGAGCAGTACTTC
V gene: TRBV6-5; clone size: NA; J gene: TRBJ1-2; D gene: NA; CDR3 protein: CASSYSSGSGYTF; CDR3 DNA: TGTGCCAGCAGTTACTCGTCGGGGAGCGGCTACACCTTC
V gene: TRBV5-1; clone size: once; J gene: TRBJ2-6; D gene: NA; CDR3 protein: CASSLTVTGANVLTF; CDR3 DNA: TGCGCCAGCAGCTTGACAGTAACCGGGGCCAACGTCCTGACTTTC
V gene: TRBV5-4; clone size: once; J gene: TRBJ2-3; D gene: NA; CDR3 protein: CASSRDTDSTDTQYF; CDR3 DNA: TGTGCCAGCAGCCGAGATACCGATAGCACAGATACGCAGTATTTT
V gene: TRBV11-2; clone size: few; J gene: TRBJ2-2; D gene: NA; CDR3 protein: CAANYGASDTGELFF; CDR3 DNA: TGTGCAGCTAACTACGGGGCTAGCGACACCGGGGAGCTGTTTTTT
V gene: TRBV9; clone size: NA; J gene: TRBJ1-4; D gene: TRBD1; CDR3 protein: CASTTGTGNEKLFF; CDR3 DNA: TGTGCCAGCACAACCGGGACAGGAAATGAAAAACTGTTTTTT
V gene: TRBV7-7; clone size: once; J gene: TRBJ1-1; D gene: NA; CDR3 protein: CASSLTGYTEAFF; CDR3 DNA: TGTGCTAGCAGCTTGACAGGTTACACTGAAGCTTTCTTT
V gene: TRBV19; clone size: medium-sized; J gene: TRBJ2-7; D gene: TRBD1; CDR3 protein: CASSPPGTGTYEQYF; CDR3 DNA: TGTGCCAGTAGTCCACCCGGGACAGGGACCTACGAGCAGTACTTC
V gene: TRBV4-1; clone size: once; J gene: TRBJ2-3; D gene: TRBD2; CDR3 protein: CASSARELAGVGTDTQYF; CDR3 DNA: TGCGCCAGCAGCGCAAGAGAACTAGCGGGAGTCGGGACAGATACGCAGTATTTT
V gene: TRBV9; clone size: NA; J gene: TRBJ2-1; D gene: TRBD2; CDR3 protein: CASSLGLAGDNEQFF; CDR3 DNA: TGTGCCAGCAGCCTTGGACTAGCGGGAGACAATGAGCAGTTCTTC
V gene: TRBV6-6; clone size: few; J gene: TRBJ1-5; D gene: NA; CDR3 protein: CASRGGEESNQPQHF; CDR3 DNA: TGTGCCAGCAGGGGGGGGGAGGAGAGCAATCAGCCCCAGCATTTT
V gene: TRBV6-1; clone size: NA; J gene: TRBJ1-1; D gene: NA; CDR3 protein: CASSEQTVNTEAFF; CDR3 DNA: TGTGCCAGCAGTGAGCAGACGGTGAACACTGAAGCTTTCTTT
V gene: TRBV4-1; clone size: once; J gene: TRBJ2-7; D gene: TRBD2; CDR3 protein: CASSHGTSGSSYEQYF; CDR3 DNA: TGCGCCAGCAGCCACGGGACTAGCGGGAGTAGTTACGAGCAGTACTTC
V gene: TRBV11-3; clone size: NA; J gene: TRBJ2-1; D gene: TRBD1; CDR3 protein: CASSLQGAANNEQFF; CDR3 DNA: TGTGCCAGCAGCCTCCAGGGGGCGGCTAACAATGAGCAGTTCTTC
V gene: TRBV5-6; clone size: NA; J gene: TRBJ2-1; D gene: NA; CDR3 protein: CASSSRGRHHNEQFF; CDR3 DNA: TGTGCCAGCAGCTCCAGGGGTCGACACCACAATGAGCAGTTCTTC
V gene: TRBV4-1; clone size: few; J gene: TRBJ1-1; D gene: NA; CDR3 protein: CASSQGAGENTEAFF; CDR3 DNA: TGCGCCAGCAGCCAAGGTGCAGGGGAAAACACTGAAGCTTTCTTT
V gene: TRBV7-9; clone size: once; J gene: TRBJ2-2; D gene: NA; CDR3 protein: CASSKGSGVNTGELFF; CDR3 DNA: TGTGCCAGCAGCAAAGGTTCGGGAGTGAACACCGGGGAGCTGTTTTTT
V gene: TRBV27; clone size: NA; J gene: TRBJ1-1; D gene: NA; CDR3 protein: CASRGVGAENTEAFF; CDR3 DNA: TGTGCCAGCAGGGGCGTGGGTGCGGAGAACACTGAAGCTTTCTTT
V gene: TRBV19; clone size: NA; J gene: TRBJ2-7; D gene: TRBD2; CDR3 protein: CASSIKGLAAYEQYF; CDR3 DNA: TGTGCCAGTAGTATTAAGGGACTAGCGGCCTACGAGCAGTACTTC
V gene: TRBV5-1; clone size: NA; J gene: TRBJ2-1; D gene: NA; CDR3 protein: CASTPSALPPVDEQFF; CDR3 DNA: TGCGCCAGCACCCCCTCAGCCCTCCCGCCTGTGGATGAGCAGTTCTTC
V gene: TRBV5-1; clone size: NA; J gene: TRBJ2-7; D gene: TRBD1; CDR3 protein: CASSSNTGAYEQYF; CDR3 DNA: TGCGCCAGCAGCTCGAACACAGGGGCGTACGAGCAGTACTTC
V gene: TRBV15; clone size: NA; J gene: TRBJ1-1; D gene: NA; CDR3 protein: CATSISENTEAFF; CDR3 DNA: TGTGCCACCAGCATTAGTGAGAACACTGAAGCTTTCTTT